Listed below are T cell receptor beta chains from one sample, sequenced in a study of blood T cell repertoires in COVID-19. TCRdb's table, derived via immunoSEQ multiplex PCR, lists solely in-frame clones and lacks some. The sample includes 250,000 to 350,000 clones, about nine tenths seen only once; the top ten take less than 11%. Sequenced: PBMCs or T cells enriched from blood (not recorded which). Receptor source: a woman younger than 35 who had recovered from COVID-19. Both conserved end residues are part of each CDR3. The D gene is left open where the match is weak. Clone size, where shown, is once, few, many, or a class for clones that have expanded.

clone size: NA
J gene: TRBJ1-2
V gene: TRBV13
D gene: TRBD1
CDR3 protein: CASSSLQGEDYGYTF
CDR3 DNA: TGTGCCAGCAGCTCCTTACAGGGGGAGGACTATGGCTACACCTTC

clone size: NA
J gene: TRBJ1-1
V gene: TRBV7-8
D gene: NA
CDR3 protein: CASSLSGPEAFF
CDR3 DNA: TGTGCCAGCAGCCTTTCGGGTCCTGAAGCTTTCTTT

clone size: once
J gene: TRBJ1-6
V gene: TRBV28
D gene: NA
CDR3 protein: CASTRSGSNSPLHF
CDR3 DNA: TGTGCCAGCACCCGCTCGGGATCTAATTCACCCCTCCACTTT

clone size: NA
J gene: TRBJ2-7
V gene: TRBV11-2
D gene: NA
CDR3 protein: CASSLETGLLYEQYF
CDR3 DNA: TGTGCCAGCAGCTTAGAGACAGGACTCCTCTACGAGCAGTACTTC

clone size: NA
J gene: TRBJ2-5
V gene: TRBV29-1
D gene: TRBD1
CDR3 protein: CSVSTGDETQYF
CDR3 DNA: TGCAGCGTCTCAACAGGGGACGAGACCCAGTACTTC

clone size: NA
J gene: TRBJ2-5
V gene: TRBV15
D gene: NA
CDR3 protein: CATSRGESGETQYF
CDR3 DNA: TGTGCCACCAGCAGAGGCGAGAGCGGAGAGACCCAGTACTTC

clone size: once
J gene: TRBJ2-1
V gene: TRBV9
D gene: TRBD2
CDR3 protein: CASSRRIPGLEGNEQFF
CDR3 DNA: TGTGCCAGCAGCCGCAGAATCCCGGGACTAGAGGGCAATGAGCAGTTCTTC

clone size: NA
J gene: TRBJ1-1
V gene: TRBV6-5
D gene: TRBD1
CDR3 protein: CASSPTGGPNTEAFF
CDR3 DNA: TGTGCCAGCAGTCCGACAGGGGGACCAAACACTGAAGCTTTCTTT

clone size: NA
J gene: TRBJ1-4
V gene: TRBV30
D gene: NA
CDR3 protein: CAWSVTDEKLFF
CDR3 DNA: TGTGCCTGGAGTGTCACGGATGAAAAACTGTTTTTT

clone size: NA
J gene: TRBJ2-7
V gene: TRBV5-1
D gene: NA
CDR3 protein: CASSLGHLTDEQYF
CDR3 DNA: TGCGCCAGCAGCCTCGGACACCTCACCGACGAGCAGTACTTC

clone size: NA
J gene: TRBJ1-4
V gene: TRBV30
D gene: NA
CDR3 protein: CAWSRGGSTNEKLFF
CDR3 DNA: TGTGCCTGGAGTAGGGGCGGTTCAACTAATGAAAAACTGTTTTTT

clone size: NA
J gene: TRBJ1-1
V gene: TRBV7-8
D gene: TRBD1
CDR3 protein: CASSGGTGNEAFF
CDR3 DNA: TGTGCCAGCAGCGGGGGGACAGGGAATGAAGCTTTCTTT

clone size: NA
J gene: TRBJ1-2
V gene: TRBV7-9
D gene: NA
CDR3 protein: CASSTRLENYGYTF
CDR3 DNA: TGTGCCAGCAGCACGCGACTGGAGAACTATGGCTACACCTTC

clone size: NA
J gene: TRBJ1-2
V gene: TRBV27
D gene: TRBD1
CDR3 protein: CASSTNRGPNYGYTF
CDR3 DNA: TGTGCCAGCAGCACGAACAGGGGGCCTAACTATGGCTACACCTTC

clone size: NA
J gene: TRBJ1-2
V gene: TRBV7-2
D gene: TRBD1
CDR3 protein: CASSLGQGDYGYTF
CDR3 DNA: TGTGCCAGCAGCTTAGGACAGGGGGACTATGGCTACACCTTC

clone size: NA
J gene: TRBJ2-1
V gene: TRBV18
D gene: NA
CDR3 protein: CASSQQESNEQFF
CDR3 DNA: TGTGCCAGCTCACAACAGGAGTCCAATGAGCAGTTCTTC

clone size: NA
J gene: TRBJ2-1
V gene: TRBV3-1/TRBV3-2
D gene: TRBD2
CDR3 protein: CASTQSGGASNEQFF
CDR3 DNA: TGTGCCAGCACCCAGAGCGGGGGGGCCAGCAATGAGCAGTTCTTC

clone size: NA
J gene: TRBJ1-1
V gene: TRBV6-5
D gene: NA
CDR3 protein: CASTARQTNTEAFF
CDR3 DNA: TGTGCCAGCACCGCTAGGCAGACTAACACTGAAGCTTTCTTT

clone size: NA
J gene: TRBJ2-3
V gene: TRBV3-1/TRBV3-2
D gene: NA
CDR3 protein: CASSQDPEGDTQYF
CDR3 DNA: TGTGCCAGCAGCCAAGACCCGGAGGGGGATACGCAGTATTTT

clone size: NA
J gene: TRBJ2-5
V gene: TRBV5-1
D gene: TRBD2
CDR3 protein: CASSSGTSGYQETQYF
CDR3 DNA: TGCGCCAGCAGTTCCGGGACTAGCGGGTACCAAGAGACCCAGTACTTC

clone size: NA
J gene: TRBJ1-1
V gene: TRBV7-3
D gene: TRBD1
CDR3 protein: CASSSKTGTRNTEAFF
CDR3 DNA: TGTGCCAGCAGCTCTAAGACAGGGACCAGGAACACTGAAGCTTTCTTT

clone size: NA
J gene: TRBJ1-4
V gene: TRBV5-8
D gene: TRBD1
CDR3 protein: CASSLSGGASNEKLFF
CDR3 DNA: TGTGCCAGCAGCCTATCAGGGGGCGCGAGTAATGAAAAACTGTTTTTT

clone size: NA
J gene: TRBJ2-7
V gene: TRBV7-2
D gene: NA
CDR3 protein: CASSPGWGGSEQYF
CDR3 DNA: TGTGCCAGCAGCCCCGGTTGGGGAGGAAGCGAGCAGTACTTC

clone size: few
J gene: TRBJ1-1
V gene: TRBV5-1
D gene: TRBD1
CDR3 protein: CASSLRIASGTGRREAEAFF
CDR3 DNA: TGCGCCAGCAGCCTCCGAATCGCCTCCGGGACAGGGCGGAGAGAGGCTGAAGCTTTCTTT

clone size: NA
J gene: TRBJ1-4
V gene: TRBV2
D gene: NA
CDR3 protein: CASSPREGAREKLFF
CDR3 DNA: TGTGCCAGCAGCCCTAGAGAAGGGGCGCGGGAAAAACTGTTTTTT

clone size: NA
J gene: TRBJ1-2
V gene: TRBV6-2/TRBV6-3
D gene: NA
CDR3 protein: CASSYTRGANYGYTF
CDR3 DNA: TGTGCCAGCAGTTACACGAGAGGAGCTAACTATGGCTACACCTTC

clone size: NA
J gene: TRBJ1-2
V gene: TRBV28
D gene: NA
CDR3 protein: CASSLSGYGGYTF
CDR3 DNA: TGTGCCAGCAGTTTATCAGGGTACGGTGGCTACACCTTC

clone size: NA
J gene: TRBJ1-2
V gene: TRBV6-5
D gene: NA
CDR3 protein: CASSYSGRAKDYGYTF
CDR3 DNA: TGTGCCAGCAGTTACTCGGGCAGGGCTAAGGACTATGGCTACACCTTC

clone size: NA
J gene: TRBJ1-5
V gene: TRBV5-6
D gene: NA
CDR3 protein: CASSPGEGLLRNQPQHF
CDR3 DNA: TGTGCCAGCAGCCCCGGGGAGGGGCTCCTTCGGAATCAGCCCCAGCATTTT

clone size: NA
J gene: TRBJ2-3
V gene: TRBV10-2
D gene: NA
CDR3 protein: CASSGQGGRSDTQYF
CDR3 DNA: TGCGCCAGCAGCGGACAGGGAGGGAGATCAGATACGCAGTATTTT

clone size: once
J gene: TRBJ1-1
V gene: TRBV7-8
D gene: NA
CDR3 protein: CASSFNKLFPGKGAEAFF
CDR3 DNA: TGTGCCAGCAGCTTTAACAAATTATTCCCAGGGAAGGGCGCTGAAGCTTTCTTT

clone size: NA
J gene: TRBJ1-3
V gene: TRBV2
D gene: NA
CDR3 protein: CASSVAGTIGGNTIYF
CDR3 DNA: TGTGCCAGCAGTGTGGCAGGAACCATCGGTGGAAACACCATATATTTT

clone size: NA
J gene: TRBJ2-3
V gene: TRBV11-3
D gene: TRBD2
CDR3 protein: CASSLSGGADTQYF
CDR3 DNA: TGTGCCAGCAGCCTTAGCGGGGGGGCCGATACGCAGTATTTT

clone size: once
J gene: TRBJ1-5
V gene: TRBV19
D gene: TRBD1
CDR3 protein: CASRGQGFYSNQPQHF
CDR3 DNA: TGTGCCAGTAGAGGACAGGGTTTCTATAGCAATCAGCCCCAGCATTTT

clone size: NA
J gene: TRBJ1-2
V gene: TRBV15
D gene: TRBD1
CDR3 protein: CATSRHRDSTYGYTF
CDR3 DNA: TGTGCCACCAGCAGGCATAGGGACAGCACCTATGGCTACACCTTC

clone size: NA
J gene: TRBJ2-6
V gene: TRBV6-1
D gene: NA
CDR3 protein: CASSERSANVLTF
CDR3 DNA: TGTGCCAGCAGTGAACGGTCAGCCAACGTCCTGACTTTC

clone size: NA
J gene: TRBJ2-5
V gene: TRBV11-2
D gene: TRBD2
CDR3 protein: CASSLAGRKETQYF
CDR3 DNA: TGTGCCAGCAGCCTAGCGGGGAGGAAAGAGACCCAGTACTTC

clone size: NA
J gene: TRBJ2-1
V gene: TRBV27
D gene: NA
CDR3 protein: CASSHREGPVNEQFF
CDR3 DNA: TGTGCCAGCAGTCACAGAGAGGGCCCGGTGAATGAGCAGTTCTTC

clone size: NA
J gene: TRBJ2-5
V gene: TRBV5-4
D gene: TRBD1
CDR3 protein: CASSLSRTGGETQYF
CDR3 DNA: TGTGCCAGCAGCTTGAGCCGGACAGGGGGAGAGACCCAGTACTTC

clone size: NA
J gene: TRBJ2-2
V gene: TRBV13
D gene: NA
CDR3 protein: CASIPRGMNTGELFF
CDR3 DNA: TGTGCCAGCATCCCTAGGGGGATGAACACCGGGGAGCTGTTTTTT

clone size: NA
J gene: TRBJ1-2
V gene: TRBV10-3
D gene: TRBD1
CDR3 protein: CAISFYRDRESSHYGYTF
CDR3 DNA: TGTGCCATCAGTTTCTACCGGGACAGGGAATCCTCACACTATGGCTACACCTTC